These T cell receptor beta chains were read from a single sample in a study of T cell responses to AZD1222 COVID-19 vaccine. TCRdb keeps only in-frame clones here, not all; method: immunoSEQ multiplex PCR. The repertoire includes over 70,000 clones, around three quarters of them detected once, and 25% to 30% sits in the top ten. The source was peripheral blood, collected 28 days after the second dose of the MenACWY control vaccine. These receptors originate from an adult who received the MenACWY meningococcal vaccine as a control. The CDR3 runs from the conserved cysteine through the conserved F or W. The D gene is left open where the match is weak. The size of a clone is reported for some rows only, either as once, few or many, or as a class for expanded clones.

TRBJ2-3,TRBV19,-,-,TGTGCCAGTAGTATAGTTACCACAGATACGCAGTATTTT,CASSIVTTDTQYF
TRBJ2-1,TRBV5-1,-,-,TGCGCCAGCAGCTTAAGCGGGACAGATAATGAGCAGTTCTTC,CASSLSGTDNEQFF
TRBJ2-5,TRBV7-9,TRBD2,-,TGTGCCAGCAGCTTAACCAGCGGGAGCCAAGAGACCCAGTACTTC,CASSLTSGSQETQYF
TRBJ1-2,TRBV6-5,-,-,TGTGCCAGCAGTTACTCCGGACAGTCGTACTATGGCTACACCTTC,CASSYSGQSYYGYTF
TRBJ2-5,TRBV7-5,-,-,TGTGCCAGAAGCTTAGCTCCTTTTCAGTACTTC,CARSLAPFQYF
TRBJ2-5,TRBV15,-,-,TGTGCCACCGCAGGGGATTTGGAAGAGACCCAGTACTTC,CATAGDLEETQYF
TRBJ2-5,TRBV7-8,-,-,TGTGCCAGCAGCTCAACAGCGTACCAAGAGACCCAGTACTTC,CASSSTAYQETQYF
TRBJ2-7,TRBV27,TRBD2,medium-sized,TGTGCCAGCAGCCCTACCAGCGCGGGGGAACAGTACTTC,CASSPTSAGEQYF
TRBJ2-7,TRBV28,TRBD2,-,TGTGCCAGCAGTTTCCCCGGACTAGCGGGCCTGGAGGGTGACGAGCAGTACTTC,CASSFPGLAGLEGDEQYF
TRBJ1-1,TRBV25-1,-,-,TGTGCCAGCAGGACGGAGGAGCGTCCTTCTGAAGCTTTCTTT,CASRTEERPSEAFF
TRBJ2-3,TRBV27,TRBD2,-,TGTGCCAGCAGTTTCGGACTAGCGGGAGGAACAGATACGCAGTATTTT,CASSFGLAGGTDTQYF
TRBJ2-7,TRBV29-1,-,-,TGCAGCGTTGATTTCGGGGCGGTCTCCTACGAGCAGTACTTC,CSVDFGAVSYEQYF
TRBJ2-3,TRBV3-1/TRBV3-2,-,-,TGTGCCAGCAGCCAAGTCCGGGGAGTCACGCAGTATTTT,CASSQVRGVTQYF
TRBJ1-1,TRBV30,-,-,TGTGCCTGGGGATTCCGGGGGCGACTTAACACTGAAGCTTTCTTT,CAWGFRGRLNTEAFF
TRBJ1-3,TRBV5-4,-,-,TGTGCCAGCAGTAAAGTCCCTCTCTCTGGAAACACCATATATTTT,CASSKVPLSGNTIYF
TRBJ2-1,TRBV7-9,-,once,TGTGCCAGCAGCGCCCGCGGAGTCTCCTACAATGAGCAGTTCTTC,CASSARGVSYNEQFF
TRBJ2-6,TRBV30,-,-,TGTGCCTGGAGCGTATCTTCTGGGGCCAACGTCCTGACTTTC,CAWSVSSGANVLTF
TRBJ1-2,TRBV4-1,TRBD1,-,TGCGCCAGCAGCCAAGCGGACAGGGTTGCGGGTGGCTACACCTTC,CASSQADRVAGGYTF
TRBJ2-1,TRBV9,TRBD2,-,TGTGCCAGCAGCCCTAGAGGAAATCCCGGGACTAGCTCTCACAATGAGCAGTTCTTC,CASSPRGNPGTSSHNEQFF
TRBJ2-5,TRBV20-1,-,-,TGCAGTGCTAGTCGGGGGCCACTAAGCCGTCAGTACTTC,CSASRGPLSRQYF
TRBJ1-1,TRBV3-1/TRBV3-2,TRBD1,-,TGTGCCAGCAGCCAGGGTGACAGGGGAGGCACTGAAGCTTTCTTT,CASSQGDRGGTEAFF
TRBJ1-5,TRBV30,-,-,TGTGCCTGGTCCCAGGGACATCCGCGGCAGCCCCAGCATTTT,CAWSQGHPRQPQHF